The clone carrying this TCR beta chain was seen a single time. The sample originates from a study of technical replicates of blood from a handful of donors. CDR1 and CDR2 from the germline V gene are MDHEN and SYDVKM. This CDR3 spans 12 amino acids. Between the trimmed V and J ends, which lost 6 bases and 5 bases, there was a span of 11 bases. Measured with immunoSEQ multiplex PCR; TCRdb has only the in-frame clones, and not every one. The data show approximately 89,000 clones, with around 94% seen just once and approximately 0.39% held by the top ten. The genes are TRBV28 and TRBJ2-7; perhaps TRBD2 as D (5 bases). This clonotype originated in a human donor in good health. Material: T cells isolated from PBMCs. The CDR3 is CASRDLFDEQYF. DNA of the CDR3: TGTGCCAGCAGGGACTTATTCGACGAGCAGTACTTC.